What follows describes a single TCR beta chain. The antigen is undetermined. These data belong to a study of OX40 agonist ivuxolimab in advanced cancers. In the study overall: Patients with prior anti-PD-1, anti-PD-L1 or anti-CTLA-4 therapy were eligible; 35% to 45% had some. Whole-study findings and limits: Expanded clones were, on average, more numerous in CD8+ T cells than in CD4+.

The repertoire was sequenced with immunoSEQ multiplex PCR; TCRdb's copy has only in-frame clones and lacks some. This repertoire shows over 55,000 clones, about 90% found once; its top ten account for 1.5% to 2%. Any history of autoimmune disease or systemic immunosuppression disqualified patients. The germline V gene encodes CDR1 MNHNY and CDR2 SVGAGI (reference sequence). V was clipped by 2 bases and J by 4 bases, with 6 bases between them. The CDR3 covers 13 residues. Sequenced material: CD4+ or CD8+ T cells sorted from blood, taken in a trial of the OX40 agonist ivuxolimab. The TCR comes from an adult with an advanced solid tumor such as melanoma, head and neck, liver or kidney cancer. V is TRBV6-6 and J is TRBJ1-5; no clear D gene. CDR3: CASSYPDNQPQHF. CDR3 bases: TGTGCCAGCAGTTACCCGGATAATCAGCCCCAGCATTTT.